This TCR beta chain appears in the sequencing data of a study of blood T cells in healthy people across ages. Study context: In model experiments, template switching was able to capture about one barcoded beta molecule for every two T cells that were present.

Study-wide results and limits: Those diversity estimates obtained from one million T cells were thought to be underestimates. With unsorted PBMCs, a conclusive comparison of naive versus antigen-experienced cells was not possible.

There are a few counts of this clonotype. Its antigen is still unknown. Each of the donors had 9 to 10 milliliters of peripheral blood drawn into EDTA-treated Vacutainer tubes. Next came a second PCR, run for roughly 7 to 12 cycles, which used a sample-barcoded 5' primer along with a J-beta primer mix. TCRdb independently ran MiXCR on the 5' RACE reads; one entry per CDR3 protein. Counted here are hundreds of thousands of distinct CDR3 sequences, 20% to 25% occurring once; the ten biggest clones make up 9.4%. This sample was also put to use in a study of T cells of mothers and their children.

This clonotype originated in a boy between 10 and 17 years old in good health. Sequenced: blood.

The CDR3 DNA follows: TGTGCCAGCAGCTCAGAACCCACTGCGGGGGGAGAGACCCAGTACTTC. Its protein product is CASSSEPTAGGETQYF. This rearrangement joins TRBV13 to TRBJ2-5; 8 bases fit TRBD2. In germline, CDR1 is PRHDT, CDR2 FYEKMQ (reference sequence). V lost 4 bases to trimming and J lost 4 bases; unmatched junction nucleotides: 11. The CDR3 runs to 16 residues.